The 22 T cell receptor beta chains listed next were all sequenced from one sample in a study of T cell responses to AZD1222 COVID-19 vaccine. Clones were read by immunoSEQ multiplex PCR, and TCRdb kept only the in-frame ones, dropping some. The sample holds about 110,000 clones, around 89% seen once. The sample was peripheral blood, taken on day 0 of AZD1222 vaccination. The receptors originated from an adult in good health.

The chain has TRBV6-1 and TRBJ1-2; no clear D. V was trimmed by 3 bases and J by 7 bases, leaving 15 bases between them. The CDR3 spans 14 residues. The V gene's germline CDR1 is MNHNS and CDR2 SASEGT. The CDR3 nucleotides read TGTGCCAGCAGTGAGGCGATCCGGGATTTTGGCTACACCTTC. Its translation: CASSEAIRDFGYTF.

The rearrangement links TRBV5-8 to TRBJ1-2; unclear D gene. The ends were cut back, 0 bases at V and 4 bases at J, with 10 bases in the middle. The CDR3 contains 14 residues. Looked up from germline, CDR1 is SGHTS and CDR2 is YDEGEE. CDR3 sequence (DNA): TGTGCCAGCAGCTTGGCCAGCGGGAGCTATGGCTACACCTTC. This codes for CASSLASGSYGYTF.

The chain recombines TRBV5-4 with TRBJ2-2; D call uncertain. V was pared by 4 bases and J by 2 bases, with 6 bases between. The CDR3 spans 13 residues. Germline V gene sequence: CDR1 SGHNT, CDR2 YYREEE (reference sequence). The CDR3 sequence: CASSRTNTGELFF. The CDR3 coding sequence is TGTGCCAGCAGCCGAACAAACACCGGGGAGCTGTTTTTT.

This rearrangement joins TRBV5-4 to TRBJ2-5; TRBD2 aligns across 10 bases. CDR1 SGHNT and CDR2 YYREEE come from the germline V gene (reference sequence). This CDR3 spans 15 amino acids. J was trimmed by 7 bases and V by 0 bases; bases with no gene match: 6. The CDR3 DNA reads as TGTGCCAGCAGCTTGGCGAGCGGGAGGGCTGGGACCCAGTACTTC. Its protein is CASSLASGRAGTQYF.

The rearrangement links TRBV19 to TRBJ1-1; 8 nucleotides align to TRBD1. Germline V gene sequence: CDR1 LNHDA, CDR2 SQIVND (reference sequence). CDR3 length equals 13 residues. V dropped 6 bases and J dropped 0; count of bases not matched to a gene: 0. CDR3 region: CASRTGVNTEAFF. CDR3 bases: TGTGCCAGTAGGACAGGGGTGAACACTGAAGCTTTCTTT.

In this sample, this clone turned up once. The chain carries TRBV5-1 and TRBJ2-7; D is possibly TRBD1 (6 bases). This CDR3 contains 14 residues. Germline V gene lookup returns CDR1 SGHRS and CDR2 YFSETQ. Trimming removed 2 bases from V and 6 bases from J, with 15 bases in between. The CDR3 coding sequence is TGCGCCAGCAGCTTAAGCTACAGGGAAGCCGAGCAGTACTTC. Translated, it gives CASSLSYREAEQYF.

This chain uses TRBV2 with TRBJ1-2, with TRBD1 matching 7 bases. CDR1 and CDR2 (germline): SNHLY, FYNNEI. The V gene end was trimmed by 7 bases and the J gene end by 5 bases; junction bases not matched to a gene: 7. The CDR3 length is 13 residues. CDR3 region: CASITTGAYGYTF. CDR3 nucleotides: TGTGCCAGCATTACTACAGGGGCGTATGGCTACACCTTC.

The chain carries TRBV6-5 and TRBJ1-5; 7 nucleotides line up with TRBD1. After removal of 6 bases from V and 3 bases from J, the junction contained 5 bases not matched to a gene. The CDR3 contains 14 residues. Germline V gene sequence: CDR1 MNHEY, CDR2 SVGAGI. In DNA, the CDR3 is TGTGCCAGCAGCCCAGGGGGATCCAATCAGCCCCAGCATTTT. Protein sequence: CASSPGGSNQPQHF.

V usage is TRBV2 and J usage is TRBJ1-4; no definite D call. Germline V lookup: CDR1 SNHLY, CDR2 FYNNEI. The CDR3 is made up of 13 amino acids. Trimming cost V 6 bases and J 4 bases, with 9 bases left between them. The CDR3 reads CASRSGINEKLFF. CDR3 DNA sequence: TGTGCCAGCAGGTCGGGGATTAATGAAAAACTGTTTTTT. The variable domain in full, completed from reference TRBV2 and TRBJ1-4, reads EPEVTQTPSHQVTQMGQEVILRCVPISNHLYFYWYRQILGQKVEFLVSFYNNEISEKSEIFDDQFSVERPDGSNFTLKIRSTKLEDSAMYFCASRSGINEKLFFGSGTQLSVL.

The chain links TRBV5-6 to TRBJ1-5, with 12 bases lining up with TRBD1. In germline, CDR1 is SGHDT, CDR2 YYEEEE. The CDR3 consists of 16 residues. V gave up 1 base and J gave up 6 bases; unmatched junction bases: 5. CDR3 DNA: TGTGCCAGCAGCTTGAGGGGGACAGGGGGCGGTCAGCCCCAGCATTTT. This sequence encodes CASSLRGTGGGQPQHF.

This sequence joins TRBV5-1 and TRBJ2-5, with TRBD1 matching 7 bases. The CDR3 consists of 13 residues. Trimming removed 3 bases from V and 5 bases from J; junction bases left unmatched: 4. Germline loops: CDR1 SGHRS, CDR2 YFSETQ. This chain's CDR3 is CASSSTGRETQYF. The CDR3 bases are TGCGCCAGCAGCTCGACAGGGCGGGAGACCCAGTACTTC.

The chain couples TRBV5-6 to TRBJ2-5, with 9 bases fitting TRBD1. CDR1 and CDR2 from the germline V gene are SGHDT and YYEEEE. CDR3 length equals 15 residues. The ends lost 4 bases at V and 5 bases at J; junction bases unmatched: 9. Here the CDR3 reads CASSTIRDREETQYF. As DNA, the CDR3 is TGTGCCAGCAGCACAATTCGGGACAGGGAGGAGACCCAGTACTTC. Supplemented by reference TRBV5-6 and TRBJ2-5, the full variable domain reads DAGVTQSPTHLIKTRGQQVTLRCSPKSGHDTVSWYQQALGQGPQFIFQYYEEEERQRGNFPDRFSGHQFPNYSSELNVNALLLGDSALYLCASSTIRDREETQYFGPGTRLLVL.

The gene calls are TRBV6-6 and TRBJ1-1; 8 bases are shared with TRBD1. J lost 0 bases, V lost 5 bases, and 5 bases had no gene match. This CDR3 has 15 amino acids. Germline assignment: CDR1 MNHNY and CDR2 SVGAGI (reference sequence). CDR3 region: CASSHGTGLNTEAFF. The CDR3 nucleotides are TGTGCCAGCAGTCACGGGACAGGTCTGAACACTGAAGCTTTCTTT.

V usage is TRBV15 and J usage is TRBJ1-5; D unresolved. V lost 0 bases, J lost 7 bases, and 4 bases lay in between. CDR1 LNHNV and CDR2 YYDKDF come from the germline V gene (reference sequence). There are 12 residues in the CDR3. CDR3 DNA sequence: TGTGCCACCAGCAGAGATCGGCAGCCCCAGCATTTT. Translated, it gives CATSRDRQPQHF.

The chain uses TRBV10-3 and TRBJ2-7, with D unresolved. Between the trimmed V and J ends, which lost 4 bases and 6 bases, there was a span of 16 bases. CDR1 and CDR2 from the germline V gene are ENHRY and SYGVKD. CDR3 size: 14 residues. The CDR3 loop is CAISVEPQVFEQYF. The CDR3 DNA sequence: TGTGCCATCAGTGTAGAGCCTCAGGTTTTCGAGCAGTACTTC.

This clone was found once. The chain has TRBV18 and TRBJ1-1; D unclear. The V gene lost 1 base and the J gene lost 0 bases, with 9 bases spanning the gap. Germline V gene lookup returns CDR1 KGHSH and CDR2 LQKENI. The CDR3 consists of 15 residues. The CDR3 protein is CASSPLDTMNTEAFF. DNA for the CDR3: TGTGCCAGCTCACCACTCGACACCATGAACACTGAAGCTTTCTTT.

The J gene is TRBJ1-1, the V gene TRBV13; D gene unclear. The CDR3 totals 13 residues. Germline CDR1 and CDR2: PRHDT and FYEKMQ (reference sequence). Trimming took off 2 bases at V and 0 bases at J, with 4 bases between the two ends. The CDR3, as DNA: TGTGCCAGCAGCTTAATGATGAACACTGAAGCTTTCTTT. Its protein product is CASSLMMNTEAFF.

The V call is TRBV5-1, the J call TRBJ2-7; TRBD1 matches 9 bases. CDR3 length: 16 amino acids. The V and J ends lost 5 bases and 3 bases, in that order; junction bases with no gene match: 12. Germline assignment: CDR1 SGHRS and CDR2 YFSETQ. The CDR3 DNA follows: TGCGCCAGCAGACCTAAACCGGGACAGGGTGACTACGAGCAGTACTTC. Translated, it gives CASRPKPGQGDYEQYF.

The CDR3 DNA reads TGTGCCAGCAGCCCCTCCGGACAGGGGGCGGTCCGCGCCTACGAGCAGTACTTC. This sequence encodes CASSPSGQGAVRAYEQYF. This chain uses TRBV25-1 with TRBJ2-7; TRBD1 aligns across 11 bases. The CDR3 is made up of 18 amino acids. V trimming: 6 bases; J trimming: 2 bases; junction bases outside the gene matches: 15. Germline CDR1 is MGHDK and CDR2 is SYGVNS.

The chain combines TRBV30 with TRBJ1-3; TRBD1 might be the D (5 bases). The CDR3 totals 15 residues. Trimming left V 3 bases short and J 4 bases short, with 16 bases between. Germline values: CDR1 GTSNPN, CDR2 SVGIG (reference sequence). CDR3 DNA sequence: TGTGCCTGGAGCCGTCCAGTGGCAGGGGGAAACACCATATATTTT. Its translation: CAWSRPVAGGNTIYF.

The chain is built from TRBV28 and TRBJ1-2; the match to TRBD1 covers 7 bases. The CDR3 loop spans 17 amino acids. Germline CDR1 is MDHEN and CDR2 is SYDVKM. V lost 5 bases, J lost 1 base, and 13 bases stayed unmatched. The CDR3 here is CASSMPGQISFNYGYTF. CDR3 in DNA: TGTGCCAGCAGTATGCCGGGACAGATATCTTTTAACTATGGCTACACCTTC.

The chain recombines TRBV15 with TRBJ1-2; no clear D gene. CDR1 is LNHNV, CDR2 YYDKDF, per germline (reference sequence). CDR3 length: 15 residues. Trimming pared 0 bases from V and 1 base from J, leaving 9 bases between. The CDR3, as DNA: TGTGCCACCAGCAGAGATCCCGAACATAACTATGGCTACACCTTC. This codes for CATSRDPEHNYGYTF.